This entry concerns a single TCR beta chain. These data come from a study of blood T cell repertoires in COVID-19. Study background: There were acute and convalescent COVID-19 samples, and they came from the United States, Italy and Spain. PBMCs, B-cell-depleted T cells, or T cells were the source of the cDNA or gDNA that made up the material.

Germline V CDR1 and CDR2: KGHDR, SFDVKD. This CDR3 has 14 amino acids. V was pared by 7 bases and J by 4 bases, with 4 bases of the junction left unmatched. Original methodology: Amplification of reference gene primers provided the estimated nucleated cell counts. Repertoires were generated with immunoSEQ multiplex PCR, while TCRdb's copy carries only in-frame clones and drops some. That table gives V, J and clone size, and the DNA gave D and trimming. The data show about 140,000 clones, 80% seen once. The clonotype comes from an older man who had recovered from COVID-19. Input material: peripheral blood. The rearrangement links TRBV24-1 to TRBJ2-1, with 9 bases matching TRBD2. CDR3 sequence: CATSSSGGYNEQFF. The DNA for the CDR3 is TGTGCCACCAGCAGCAGCGGGGGGTACAATGAGCAGTTCTTC.